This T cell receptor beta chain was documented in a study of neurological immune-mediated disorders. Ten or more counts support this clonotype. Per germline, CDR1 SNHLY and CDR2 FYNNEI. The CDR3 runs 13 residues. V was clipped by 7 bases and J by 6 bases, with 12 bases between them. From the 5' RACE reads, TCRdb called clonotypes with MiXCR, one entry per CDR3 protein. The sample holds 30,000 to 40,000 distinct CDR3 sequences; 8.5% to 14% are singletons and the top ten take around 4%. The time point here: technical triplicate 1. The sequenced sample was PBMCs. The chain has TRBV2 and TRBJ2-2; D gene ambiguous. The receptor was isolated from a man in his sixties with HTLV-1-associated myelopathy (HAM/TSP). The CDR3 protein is CASIAETAGELFF. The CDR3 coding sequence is TGTGCCAGCATTGCTGAGACGGCCGGGGAGCTGTTTTTT.